This T cell receptor beta chain was found in a study of OX40 agonist ivuxolimab in advanced cancers. Germline CDR1 is MNHNS and CDR2 is SASEGT. V lost 6 bases to trimming and J lost 2 bases, with 14 bases between them. This CDR3 region has 15 residues. The method was immunoSEQ multiplex PCR; TCRdb's version includes in-frame clones alone and lacks a portion of them. The repertoire holds about 58,000 clones, with roughly 84% as singletons. The clonotype comes from an adult with an advanced solid tumor such as melanoma, head and neck, liver or kidney cancer. V usage is TRBV6-1 and J usage is TRBJ1-5; D remains ambiguous. The sequences come from CD4+ or CD8+ T cells sorted from blood, collected in a trial of the OX40 agonist ivuxolimab. CDR3 protein: CASRFEAYGNQPQHF. CDR3 bases: TGTGCCAGCAGATTTGAGGCGTATGGCAATCAGCCCCAGCATTTT.